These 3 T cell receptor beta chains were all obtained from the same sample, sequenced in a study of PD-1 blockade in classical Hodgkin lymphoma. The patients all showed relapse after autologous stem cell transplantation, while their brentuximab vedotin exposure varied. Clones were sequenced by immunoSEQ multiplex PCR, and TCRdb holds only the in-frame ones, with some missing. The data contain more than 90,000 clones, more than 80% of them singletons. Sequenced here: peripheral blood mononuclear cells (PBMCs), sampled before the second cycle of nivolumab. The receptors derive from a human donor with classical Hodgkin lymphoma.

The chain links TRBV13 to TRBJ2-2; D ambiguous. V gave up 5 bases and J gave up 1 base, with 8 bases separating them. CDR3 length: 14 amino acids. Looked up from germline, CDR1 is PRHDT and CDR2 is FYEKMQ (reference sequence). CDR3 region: CASSPIGNTGELFF. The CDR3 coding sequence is TGTGCCAGCAGCCCGATTGGGAACACCGGGGAGCTGTTTTTT. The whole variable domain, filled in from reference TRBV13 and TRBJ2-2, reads AAGVIQSPRHLIKEKRETATLKCYPIPRHDTVYWYQQGPGQDPQFLISFYEKMQSDKGSIPDRFSAQQFSDYHSELNMSSLELGDSALYFCASSPIGNTGELFFGEGSRLTVL.

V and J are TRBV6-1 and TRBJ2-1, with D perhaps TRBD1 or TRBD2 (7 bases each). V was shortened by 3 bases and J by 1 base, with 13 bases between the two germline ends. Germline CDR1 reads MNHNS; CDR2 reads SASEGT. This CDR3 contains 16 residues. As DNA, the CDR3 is TGTGCCAGCAGTGATCAGGGGGGGAGGTCCTACAATGAGCAGTTCTTC. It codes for CASSDQGGRSYNEQFF.

The CDR3 region is CASSLRGRVLEQYF. The CDR3 bases are TGTGCCAGCAGTTTACGGGGCAGGGTACTAGAGCAGTACTTC. The chain is built from TRBV28 and TRBJ2-7, with D possibly called TRBD1 or TRBD2 (5 bases each). The CDR3 length is 14 residues. From germline, CDR1 is MDHEN and CDR2 SYDVKM. Trimming took off 2 bases at V and 7 bases at J, with 15 bases between the two ends.